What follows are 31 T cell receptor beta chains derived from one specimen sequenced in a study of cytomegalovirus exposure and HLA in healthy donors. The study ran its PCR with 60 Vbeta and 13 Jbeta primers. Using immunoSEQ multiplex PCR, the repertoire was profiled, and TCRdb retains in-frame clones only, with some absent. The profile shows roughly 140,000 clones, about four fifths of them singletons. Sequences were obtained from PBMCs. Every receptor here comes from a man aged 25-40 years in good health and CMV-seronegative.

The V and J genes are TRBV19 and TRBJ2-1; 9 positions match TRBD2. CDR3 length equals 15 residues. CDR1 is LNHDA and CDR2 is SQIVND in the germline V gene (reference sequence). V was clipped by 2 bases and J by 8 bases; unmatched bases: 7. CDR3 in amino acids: CASSIYSGGLDEQFF. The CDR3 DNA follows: TGTGCCAGTAGTATATACAGCGGGGGGCTGGATGAGCAGTTCTTC.

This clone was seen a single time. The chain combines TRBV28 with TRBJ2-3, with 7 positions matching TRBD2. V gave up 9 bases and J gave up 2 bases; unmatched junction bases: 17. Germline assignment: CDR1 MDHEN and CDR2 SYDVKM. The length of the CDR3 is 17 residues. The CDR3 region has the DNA TGTGCCAGTCATTCTTCAGTTGGGGGAGGGATCACAGATACGCAGTATTTT. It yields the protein CASHSSVGGGITDTQYF. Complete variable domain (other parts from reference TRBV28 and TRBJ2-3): DVKVTQSSRYLVKRTGEKVFLECVQDMDHENMFWYRQDPGLGLRLIYFSYDVKMKEKGDIPEGYSVSREKKERFSLILESASTNQTSMYLCASHSSVGGGITDTQYFGPGTRLTVL.

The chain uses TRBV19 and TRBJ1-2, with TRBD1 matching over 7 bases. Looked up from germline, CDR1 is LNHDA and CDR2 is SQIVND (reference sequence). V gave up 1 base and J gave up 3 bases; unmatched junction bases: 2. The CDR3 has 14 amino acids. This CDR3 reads CASSIARGHYGYTF. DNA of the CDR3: TGTGCCAGTAGTATAGCGAGGGGGCACTATGGCTACACCTTC.

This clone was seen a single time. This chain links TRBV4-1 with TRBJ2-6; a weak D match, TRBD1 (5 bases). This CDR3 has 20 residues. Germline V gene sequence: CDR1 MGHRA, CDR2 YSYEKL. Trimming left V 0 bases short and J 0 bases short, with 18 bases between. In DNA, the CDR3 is TGCGCCAGCAGCCAAGATGTCTCCGCTCAGGGATACTCTGGGGCCAACGTCCTGACTTTC. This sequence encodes CASSQDVSAQGYSGANVLTF.

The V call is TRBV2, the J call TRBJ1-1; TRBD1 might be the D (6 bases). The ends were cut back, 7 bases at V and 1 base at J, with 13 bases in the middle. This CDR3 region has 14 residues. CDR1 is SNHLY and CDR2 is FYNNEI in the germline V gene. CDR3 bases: TGTGCCAGCAAATCCGGGACATCGAACACTGAAGCTTTCTTT. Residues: CASKSGTSNTEAFF. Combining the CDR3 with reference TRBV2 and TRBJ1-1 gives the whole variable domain EPEVTQTPSHQVTQMGQEVILRCVPISNHLYFYWYRQILGQKVEFLVSFYNNEISEKSEIFDDQFSVERPDGSNFTLKIRSTKLEDSAMYFCASKSGTSNTEAFFGQGTRLTVV.

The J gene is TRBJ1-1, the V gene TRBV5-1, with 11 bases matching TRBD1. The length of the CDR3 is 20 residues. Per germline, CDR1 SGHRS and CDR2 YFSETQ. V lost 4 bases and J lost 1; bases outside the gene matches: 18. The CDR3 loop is CASSPLFFWTGGARNTEAFF. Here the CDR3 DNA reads TGCGCCAGCAGCCCCCTATTTTTTTGGACAGGGGGCGCCCGGAACACTGAAGCTTTCTTT. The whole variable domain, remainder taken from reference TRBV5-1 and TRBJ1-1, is KAGVTQTPRYLIKTRGQQVTLSCSPISGHRSVSWYQQTPGQGLQFLFEYFSETQRNKGNFPGRFSGRQFSNSRSEMNVSTLELGDSALYLCASSPLFFWTGGARNTEAFFGQGTRLTVV.

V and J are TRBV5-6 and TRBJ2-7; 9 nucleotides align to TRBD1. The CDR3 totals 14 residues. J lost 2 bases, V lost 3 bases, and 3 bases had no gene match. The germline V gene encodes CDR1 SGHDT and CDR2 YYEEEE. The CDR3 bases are TGTGCCAGCAGCTGGGGACAGGGACCCTACGAGCAGTACTTC. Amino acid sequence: CASSWGQGPYEQYF.

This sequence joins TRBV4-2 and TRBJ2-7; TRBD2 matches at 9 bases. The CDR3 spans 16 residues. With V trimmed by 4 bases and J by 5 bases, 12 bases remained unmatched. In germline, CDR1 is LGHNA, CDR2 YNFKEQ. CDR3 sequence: CASSRAGGGARNEQYF. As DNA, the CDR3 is TGTGCCAGCAGCCGGGCTGGCGGGGGGGCCAGGAACGAGCAGTACTTC.

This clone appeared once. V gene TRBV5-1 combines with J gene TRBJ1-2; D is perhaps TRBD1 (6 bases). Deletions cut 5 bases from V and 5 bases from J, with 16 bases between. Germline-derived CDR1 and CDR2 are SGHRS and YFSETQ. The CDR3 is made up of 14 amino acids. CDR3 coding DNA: TGCGCCAGCAGTTCGGTACAGGGTCGTTATGGCTACACCTTC. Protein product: CASSSVQGRYGYTF.

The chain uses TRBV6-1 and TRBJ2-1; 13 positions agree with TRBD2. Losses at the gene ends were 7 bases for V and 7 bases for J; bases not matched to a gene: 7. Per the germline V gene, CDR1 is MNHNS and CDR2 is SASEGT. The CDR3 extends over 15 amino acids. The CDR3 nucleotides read TGTGCCAGCAACGCACTAGCGGGAGGGGGGAATGAGCAGTTCTTC. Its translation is CASNALAGGGNEQFF.

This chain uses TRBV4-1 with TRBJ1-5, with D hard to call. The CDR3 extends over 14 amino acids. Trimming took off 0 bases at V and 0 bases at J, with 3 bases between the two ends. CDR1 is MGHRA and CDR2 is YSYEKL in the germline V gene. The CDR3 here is CASSQDSSNQPQHF. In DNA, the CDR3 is TGCGCCAGCAGCCAAGACAGTAGCAATCAGCCCCAGCATTTT.

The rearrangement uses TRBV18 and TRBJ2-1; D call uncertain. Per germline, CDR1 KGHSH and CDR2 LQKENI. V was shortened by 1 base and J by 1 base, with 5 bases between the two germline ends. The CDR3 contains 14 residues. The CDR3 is CASSPQPSYNEQFF. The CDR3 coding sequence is TGTGCCAGCTCACCACAGCCATCCTACAATGAGCAGTTCTTC.

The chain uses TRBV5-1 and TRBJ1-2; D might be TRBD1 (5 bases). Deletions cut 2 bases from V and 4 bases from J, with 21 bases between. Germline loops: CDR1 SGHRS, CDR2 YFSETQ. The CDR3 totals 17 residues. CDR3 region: CASSFGGGGGQTYGYTF. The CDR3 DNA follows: TGCGCCAGCAGCTTCGGAGGCGGGGGAGGCCAAACCTATGGCTACACCTTC.

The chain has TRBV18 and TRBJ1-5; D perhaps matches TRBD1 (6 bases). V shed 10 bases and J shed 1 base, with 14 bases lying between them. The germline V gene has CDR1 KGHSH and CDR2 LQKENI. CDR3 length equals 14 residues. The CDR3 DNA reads TGTGCCACCAACGGGGGGGCGAGCAATCAGCCCCAGCATTTT. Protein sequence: CATNGGASNQPQHF.

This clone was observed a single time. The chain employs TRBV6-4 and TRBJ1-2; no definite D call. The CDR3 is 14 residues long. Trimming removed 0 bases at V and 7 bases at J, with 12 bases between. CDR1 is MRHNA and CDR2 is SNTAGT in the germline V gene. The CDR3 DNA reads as TGTGCCAGCAGTGACTCGAGTCAGGCAGGTGGCTACACCTTC. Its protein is CASSDSSQAGGYTF.

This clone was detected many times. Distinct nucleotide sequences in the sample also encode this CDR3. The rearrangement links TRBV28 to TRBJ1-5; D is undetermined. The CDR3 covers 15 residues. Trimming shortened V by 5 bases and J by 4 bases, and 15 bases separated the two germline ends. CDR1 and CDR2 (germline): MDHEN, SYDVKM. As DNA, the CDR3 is TGTGCCAGCAGTCTCACTTCGGGTCGAAATCAGCCCCAGCATTTT. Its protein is CASSLTSGRNQPQHF.

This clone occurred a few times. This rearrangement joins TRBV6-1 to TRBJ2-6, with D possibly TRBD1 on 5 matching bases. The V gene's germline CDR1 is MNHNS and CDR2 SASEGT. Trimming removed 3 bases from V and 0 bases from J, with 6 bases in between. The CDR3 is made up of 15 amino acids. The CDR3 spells CASSEDNSGANVLTF. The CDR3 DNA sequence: TGTGCCAGCAGTGAGGACAACTCTGGGGCCAACGTCCTGACTTTC.

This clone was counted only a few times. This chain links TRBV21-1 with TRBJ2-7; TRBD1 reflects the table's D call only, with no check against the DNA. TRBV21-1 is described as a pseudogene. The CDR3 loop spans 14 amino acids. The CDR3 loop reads CASSKPTVVYEQYF. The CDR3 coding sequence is TGTGCCAGCAGCAAACCCACAGTAGTCTACGAGCAGTACTTC.

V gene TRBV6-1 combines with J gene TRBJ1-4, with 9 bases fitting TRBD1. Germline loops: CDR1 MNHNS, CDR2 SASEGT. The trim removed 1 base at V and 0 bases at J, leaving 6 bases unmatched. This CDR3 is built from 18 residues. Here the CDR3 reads CASSEVLTGGSTNEKLFF. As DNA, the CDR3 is TGTGCCAGCAGTGAAGTATTGACAGGGGGGTCAACTAATGAAAAACTGTTTTTT.

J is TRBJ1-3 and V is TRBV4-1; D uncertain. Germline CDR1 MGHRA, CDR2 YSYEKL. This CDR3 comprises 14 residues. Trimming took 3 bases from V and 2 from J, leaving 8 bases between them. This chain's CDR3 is CASSHPGPGNTIYF. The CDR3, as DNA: TGCGCCAGCAGCCATCCCGGTCCTGGAAACACCATATATTTT.

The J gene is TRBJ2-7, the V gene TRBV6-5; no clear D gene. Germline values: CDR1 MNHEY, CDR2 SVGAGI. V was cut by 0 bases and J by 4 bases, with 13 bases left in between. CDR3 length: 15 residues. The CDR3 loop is CASSYSSPYRYEQYF. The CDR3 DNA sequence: TGTGCCAGCAGTTACTCGAGTCCTTACCGTTACGAGCAGTACTTC.

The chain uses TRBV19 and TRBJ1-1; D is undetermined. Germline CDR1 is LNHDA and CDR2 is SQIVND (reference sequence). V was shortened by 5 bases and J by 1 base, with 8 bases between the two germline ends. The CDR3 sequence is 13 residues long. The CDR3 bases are TGTGCCAGTAGTTCCGGGGAGAACACTGAAGCTTTCTTT. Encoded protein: CASSSGENTEAFF.

The CDR3 nucleotides read TGTGCCACCAGCCCAAGAACGACTGGGAGTGAGCAGTACTTC. It codes for CATSPRTTGSEQYF. The chain couples TRBV15 to TRBJ2-7; tentative D call: TRBD2 (5 bases). V gave up 5 bases and J gave up 7 bases, with 18 bases separating them. The CDR3 is made up of 14 amino acids. CDR1 is LNHNV and CDR2 is YYDKDF in the germline V gene (reference sequence).

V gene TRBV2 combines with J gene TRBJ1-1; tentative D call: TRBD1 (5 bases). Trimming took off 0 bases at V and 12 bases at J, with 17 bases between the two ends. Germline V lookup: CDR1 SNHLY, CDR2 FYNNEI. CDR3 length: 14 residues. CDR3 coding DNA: TGTGCCAGCAGTGAAGCGACAGCCCCTGATGTGACTTTCTTT. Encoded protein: CASSEATAPDVTFF. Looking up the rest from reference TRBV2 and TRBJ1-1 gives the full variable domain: EPEVTQTPSHQVTQMGQEVILRCVPISNHLYFYWYRQILGQKVEFLVSFYNNEISEKSEIFDDQFSVERPDGSNFTLKIRSTKLEDSAMYFCASSEATAPDVTFFGQGTRLTVV.

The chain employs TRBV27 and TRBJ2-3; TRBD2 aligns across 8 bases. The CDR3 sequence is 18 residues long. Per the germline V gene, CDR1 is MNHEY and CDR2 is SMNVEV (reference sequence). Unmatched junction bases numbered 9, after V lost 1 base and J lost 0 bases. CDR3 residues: CASSLFNSGITSTDTQYF. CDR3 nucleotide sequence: TGTGCCAGCAGTTTATTCAATAGCGGGATCACTAGCACAGATACGCAGTATTTT.

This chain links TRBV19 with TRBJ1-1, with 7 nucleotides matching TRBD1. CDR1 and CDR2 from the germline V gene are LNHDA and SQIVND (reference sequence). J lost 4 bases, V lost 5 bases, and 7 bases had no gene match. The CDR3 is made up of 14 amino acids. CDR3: CASSWGRGATEAFF. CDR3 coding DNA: TGTGCCAGTAGTTGGGGCAGGGGGGCCACTGAAGCTTTCTTT. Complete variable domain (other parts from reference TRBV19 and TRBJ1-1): DGGITQSPKYLFRKEGQNVTLSCEQNLNHDAMYWYRQDPGQGLRLIYYSQIVNDFQKGDIAEGYSVSREKKESFPLTVTSAQKNPTAFYLCASSWGRGATEAFFGQGTRLTVV.

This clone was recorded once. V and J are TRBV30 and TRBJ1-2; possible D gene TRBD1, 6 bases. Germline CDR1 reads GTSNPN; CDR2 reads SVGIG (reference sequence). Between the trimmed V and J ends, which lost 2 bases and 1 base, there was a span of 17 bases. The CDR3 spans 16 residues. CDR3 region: CAWSREDRRLNYGYTF. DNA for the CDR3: TGTGCCTGGAGTCGAGAAGACAGGCGGCTTAACTATGGCTACACCTTC. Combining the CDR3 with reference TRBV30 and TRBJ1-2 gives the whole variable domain SQTIHQWPATLVQPVGSPLSLECTVEGTSNPNLYWYRQAAGRGLQLLFYSVGIGQISSEVPQNLSASRPQDRQFILSSKKLLLSDSGFYLCAWSREDRRLNYGYTFGSGTRLTVV.

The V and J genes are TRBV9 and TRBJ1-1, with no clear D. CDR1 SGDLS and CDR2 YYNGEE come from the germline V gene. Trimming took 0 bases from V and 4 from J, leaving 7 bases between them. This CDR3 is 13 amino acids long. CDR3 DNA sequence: TGTGCCAGCAGCGTAGGGGCGGGCACTGAAGCTTTCTTT. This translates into CASSVGAGTEAFF.

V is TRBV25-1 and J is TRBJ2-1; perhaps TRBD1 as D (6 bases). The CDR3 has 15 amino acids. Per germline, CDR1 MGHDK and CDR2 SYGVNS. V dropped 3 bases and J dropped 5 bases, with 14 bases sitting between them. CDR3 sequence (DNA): TGTGCCAGCAGTGATTCTAGGACAGTGAACAATGAGCAGTTCTTC. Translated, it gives CASSDSRTVNNEQFF.

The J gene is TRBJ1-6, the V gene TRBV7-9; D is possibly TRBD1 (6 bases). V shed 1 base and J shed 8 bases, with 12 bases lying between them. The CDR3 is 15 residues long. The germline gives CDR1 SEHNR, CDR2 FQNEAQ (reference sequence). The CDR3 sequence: CASSLGTVEDSPLHF. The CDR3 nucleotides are TGTGCCAGCAGCTTAGGGACAGTGGAAGATTCACCCCTCCACTTT.

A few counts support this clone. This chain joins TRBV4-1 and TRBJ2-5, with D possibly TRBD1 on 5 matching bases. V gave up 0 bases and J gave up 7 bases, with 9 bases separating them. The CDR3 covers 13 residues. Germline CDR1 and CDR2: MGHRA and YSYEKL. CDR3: CASSQEVGATQYF. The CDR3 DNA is TGCGCCAGCAGCCAAGAGGTTGGGGCGACCCAGTACTTC.